The sequence of this T cell receptor (beta chain) was determined in a study of T cell repertoires in cytomegalovirus infection. TCRdb redid the calling of the reads with MiXCR, one entry per CDR3 protein. This table holds some 680,000 distinct CDR3 sequences, roughly 36% found once. V dropped 5 bases and J dropped 4 bases, with 17 bases sitting between them. The CDR3 runs 15 residues. Germline CDR1 reads SGHAT; CDR2 reads FQDESV (reference sequence). The sample consisted of PBMCs. This TCR came from a human donor in good health (CMV status not recorded). Some clones in this sample may be carry-over from other donors' samples. The chain combines TRBV11-1 with TRBJ2-5, with D perhaps TRBD1 (5 bases). The CDR3 here is CASSNLQGRGETQYF. The CDR3 DNA reads TGTGCCAGCAGCAACCTCCAGGGAAGGGGAGAGACCCAGTACTTC.